These T cell receptor beta chains were read from a single sample in a study of spatial heterogeneity in lung cancer. Each CDR3 protein is one row after TCRdb ran MiXCR on the 5' RACE reads. The data hold just under 40,000 distinct CDR3 sequences, with approximately 5.5% observed a single time. The input for sequencing was PBMCs, taken at surgery. These receptors were taken from a male donor with early-stage non-small cell lung cancer. The conserved cysteine and the conserved F or W are not part of the CDR3 here.

TRBJ1-5 TRBV7-2 ASSTAVNQPQH
TRBJ1-1 TRBV9 ASSEGGGEAF
TRBJ1-6 TRBV27 ASMTLQTGVGSPLH
TRBJ1-1 TRBV14 ASSQVGEAF
TRBJ2-5 TRBV12-3/TRBV12-4 ASSALGTQY
TRBJ2-7 TRBV12-3/TRBV12-4 ASSRIRGADYEQY
TRBJ2-3 TRBV5-1 ASSLGDTSTDTQY
TRBJ2-1 TRBV10-3 AIRGQGNEQF
TRBJ2-5 TRBV13 ASSATSQETQY
TRBJ2-1 TRBV20-1 SARDFSGGRYNEQF
TRBJ1-1 TRBV28 ASNHRGTLEAF
TRBJ2-5 TRBV6-2/TRBV6-3 ASKGLQETQY
TRBJ1-2 TRBV29-1 SVEEGQAGGYT
TRBJ2-7 TRBV10-3 AISESPLAALEQY
TRBJ2-1 TRBV7-9 ASSPAGGNEQF